These T cell receptor beta chains were read from a single sample in a study of neoadjuvant anti-PD-1 for oral cavity cancer. Some clones are missing from TCRdb's copy, which holds only in-frame ones; the method was immunoSEQ multiplex PCR. The sample has about 79,000 clones; more than 70% are singletons. This specimen was PBMCs, taken before nivolumab (anti-PD-1) treatment. The source is a person between 40 and 85 years old with oral cavity squamous cell carcinoma. Each CDR3 is given with its conserved first and last residue. D genes are given only for firm matches. Clone sizes are given selectively: once, few, many, or a class where the clone is expanded.

j_call: TRBJ2-5; d_call: NA; v_call: TRBV11-3; clone_size: few; cdr3_nt: TGTGCCAGTCGCAGGCAGTGGGAAGAGACCCAGTACTTC; cdr3_aa: CASRRQWEETQYF
j_call: TRBJ2-7; d_call: TRBD1; v_call: TRBV7-3; clone_size: NA; cdr3_nt: TGTGCCAGCAGCACGGGACAGGCGGGGGAGCAGTACTTC; cdr3_aa: CASSTGQAGEQYF
j_call: TRBJ2-5; d_call: NA; v_call: TRBV7-9; clone_size: NA; cdr3_nt: TGTGCCAGCAGCTTAGGGGGGACACACCAAGAGACCCAGTACTTC; cdr3_aa: CASSLGGTHQETQYF
j_call: TRBJ2-7; d_call: NA; v_call: TRBV7-6; clone_size: NA; cdr3_nt: TGTGCCAGCAGCTCCCGTGAAGGGGGCTCCTACGAGCAGTACTTC; cdr3_aa: CASSSREGGSYEQYF
j_call: TRBJ2-4; d_call: NA; v_call: TRBV5-1; clone_size: once; cdr3_nt: TGCGCCAGCAGCCCTGGAGGCGGTATAAACATTCAGTACTTC; cdr3_aa: CASSPGGGINIQYF
j_call: TRBJ1-2; d_call: TRBD1; v_call: TRBV30; clone_size: NA; cdr3_nt: TGTGCCTGGAGTTCAATCCGGGACAGGGTTTACTATGGCTACACCTTC; cdr3_aa: CAWSSIRDRVYYGYTF
j_call: TRBJ1-5; d_call: NA; v_call: TRBV27; clone_size: NA; cdr3_nt: TGTGCCAGCAGTCGGAGTGGGGGCAATCAGCCCCAGCATTTT; cdr3_aa: CASSRSGGNQPQHF
j_call: TRBJ2-2; d_call: NA; v_call: TRBV21-1; clone_size: NA; cdr3_nt: TGTGCCAGCAGTGCGGGGCGGACCGGGGAGCTGTTTTTT; cdr3_aa: CASSAGRTGELFF
j_call: TRBJ1-1; d_call: TRBD1; v_call: TRBV10-3; clone_size: NA; cdr3_nt: TGTGCCATCAGTGATTCAAACCAGGGGGCCACTGAAGCTTTCTTT; cdr3_aa: CAISDSNQGATEAFF
j_call: TRBJ2-3; d_call: TRBD1; v_call: TRBV6-5; clone_size: NA; cdr3_nt: TGTGCCAGCAGTCGCCCGGGACAGGGCTTGTCCACGCAGTATTTT; cdr3_aa: CASSRPGQGLSTQYF
j_call: TRBJ2-7; d_call: NA; v_call: TRBV4-2; clone_size: once; cdr3_nt: TGTGCCAGCAGCCCCTCGACGGAACCCTACGAGCAGTACTTC; cdr3_aa: CASSPSTEPYEQYF
j_call: TRBJ1-5; d_call: NA; v_call: TRBV19; clone_size: NA; cdr3_nt: TGTGCCAGTAGTATAGGCAGGGGCGCAGGGCAGCCCCAGCATTTT; cdr3_aa: CASSIGRGAGQPQHF
j_call: TRBJ1-2; d_call: NA; v_call: TRBV28; clone_size: NA; cdr3_nt: TGTGCCGGATTCCGGACAGACTATGGCTACACCTTC; cdr3_aa: CAGFRTDYGYTF
j_call: TRBJ2-3; d_call: NA; v_call: TRBV4-1; clone_size: NA; cdr3_nt: TGCGCCAGCAGCCAAGGGCCCGATACGCAGTATTTT; cdr3_aa: CASSQGPDTQYF
j_call: TRBJ2-1; d_call: TRBD1; v_call: TRBV12-5; clone_size: NA; cdr3_nt: TGTGCTAGTGGTATCCCCGGGACAGTGATACTCGGATCCTACAATGAGCAGTTCTTC; cdr3_aa: CASGIPGTVILGSYNEQFF
j_call: TRBJ1-3; d_call: NA; v_call: TRBV29-1; clone_size: NA; cdr3_nt: TGCAGCGTTGATCTCATCGGCACCGGCGAACGAAACACCATATATTTT; cdr3_aa: CSVDLIGTGERNTIYF
j_call: TRBJ1-3; d_call: NA; v_call: TRBV7-8; clone_size: NA; cdr3_nt: TGTGCCAGCAGCTTGGGTAGGGCAGACTCTGGAAACACCATATATTTT; cdr3_aa: CASSLGRADSGNTIYF
j_call: TRBJ2-2; d_call: TRBD1; v_call: TRBV13; clone_size: NA; cdr3_nt: TGTGCCAGTTTAACAGGGGGCCGGACCGGGGAGCTGTTTTTT; cdr3_aa: CASLTGGRTGELFF
j_call: TRBJ2-1; d_call: TRBD2; v_call: TRBV14; clone_size: NA; cdr3_nt: TGTGCCAGCAGCCACTTCCTCACCCCAGCGGGAGACTACAATGAGCAGTTCTTC; cdr3_aa: CASSHFLTPAGDYNEQFF
j_call: TRBJ2-3; d_call: NA; v_call: TRBV5-1; clone_size: NA; cdr3_nt: TGCGCCAGCAGAGGGACTGGGCAAACAGATACGCAGTATTTT; cdr3_aa: CASRGTGQTDTQYF
j_call: TRBJ1-1; d_call: NA; v_call: TRBV6-5; clone_size: NA; cdr3_nt: TGTGCCAGCAGTCTACAGCAGAACACTGAAGCTTTCTTT; cdr3_aa: CASSLQQNTEAFF
j_call: TRBJ1-2; d_call: NA; v_call: TRBV7-3; clone_size: NA; cdr3_nt: TGTGCCAGCAGCCCCAGGGAGGCATCCTATGGCTACACCTTC; cdr3_aa: CASSPREASYGYTF
j_call: TRBJ1-3; d_call: NA; v_call: TRBV5-5; clone_size: NA; cdr3_nt: TGTGCCAGCAGCTTGGAGACAGCTCTCTCTGGAAACACCATATATTTT; cdr3_aa: CASSLETALSGNTIYF
j_call: TRBJ1-2; d_call: TRBD1; v_call: TRBV7-3; clone_size: NA; cdr3_nt: TGTGCCAGCAGCTTAGAATTGCGGACAGGGAATGGCTACACCTTC; cdr3_aa: CASSLELRTGNGYTF
j_call: TRBJ2-1; d_call: NA; v_call: TRBV5-1; clone_size: NA; cdr3_nt: TGCGCCAGCAGCTTGTCAGGGAATCCCTCCTACAATGAGCAGTTCTTC; cdr3_aa: CASSLSGNPSYNEQFF